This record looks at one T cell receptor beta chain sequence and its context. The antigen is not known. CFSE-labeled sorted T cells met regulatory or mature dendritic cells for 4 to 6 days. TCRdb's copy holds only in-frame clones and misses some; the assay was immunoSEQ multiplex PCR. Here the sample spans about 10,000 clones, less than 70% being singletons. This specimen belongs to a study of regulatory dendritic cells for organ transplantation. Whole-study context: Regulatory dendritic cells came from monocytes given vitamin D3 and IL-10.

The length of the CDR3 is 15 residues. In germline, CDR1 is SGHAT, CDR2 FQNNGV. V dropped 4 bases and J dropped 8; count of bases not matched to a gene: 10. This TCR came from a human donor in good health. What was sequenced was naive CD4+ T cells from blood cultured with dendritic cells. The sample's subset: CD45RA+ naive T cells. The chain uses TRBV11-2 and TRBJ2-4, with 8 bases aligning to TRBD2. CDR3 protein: CASSSIRGGPDIQYF. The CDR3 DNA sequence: TGTGCCAGCAGCTCGATTCGGGGGGGGCCCGACATTCAGTACTTC.